Shown below are 15 T cell receptor beta chains from a single sample sequenced in a study of T-cell reconstitution after alpha-beta-depleted transplantation in children. Unique molecular identifiers were incorporated during preparation of the TCRbeta library. Using its own MiXCR run on the PCR reads, TCRdb lists one record per CDR3 protein. The sample lists 45,000 to 60,000 distinct CDR3 sequences; 40% to 60% were seen once. The sample in question was peripheral blood, obtained before TCRalphabeta/CD19-depleted stem cell transplant. Source of these receptors: a boy under two years old with SCID, due to receive a stem cell transplant.

A single count supports this clonotype. CDR3 amino acids: CASSLATGLNYGYTF. The CDR3 nucleotides read TGTGCCAGCAGCTTAGCGACAGGGTTAAACTATGGCTACACCTTC. The chain recombines TRBV7-2 with TRBJ1-2, with 7 bases lining up with TRBD1. Germline V gene data show CDR1 as SGHTA and CDR2 as FQGNSA. CDR3 length equals 15 residues. V trimming: 0 bases; J trimming: 2 bases; junction bases outside the gene matches: 3.

V gene TRBV9 combines with J gene TRBJ2-3; 14 bases are a match to TRBD2. The CDR3 runs 19 residues. Germline CDR1 SGDLS, CDR2 YYNGEE. The J segment lost 2 bases and the V segment lost 4 bases, leaving 12 bases of the junction unmatched. The CDR3: CASSHRRGLAGAYTDTQYF. Written as DNA, the CDR3 is TGTGCCAGCAGCCATCGAAGGGGACTAGCGGGGGCCTACACAGATACGCAGTATTTT.

This clonotype has just a few counts. The V and J genes are TRBV9 and TRBJ2-6; D is perhaps TRBD1 or TRBD2 (5 bases each). The CDR3 totals 19 residues. Between the trimmed V and J ends, which lost 4 bases and 0 bases, there was a span of 20 bases. Germline lookup yields CDR1 SGDLS and CDR2 YYNGEE. The CDR3 sequence is CASSPQGTGKYSGANVLTF. The CDR3 coding sequence is TGTGCCAGCAGCCCTCAAGGGACCGGGAAGTACTCTGGGGCCAACGTCCTGACTTTC.

This clonotype was detected only once. J is TRBJ1-6 and V is TRBV6-1, with D unresolved. This CDR3 has 16 residues. The V gene's germline CDR1 is MNHNS and CDR2 SASEGT. With 7 bases removed from V and 8 bases from J, the gap between germline ends came to 21 bases. The CDR3 bases are TGTGCCAGCAATAAGGGTAGAGTGACGATTGATTCACCCCTCCACTTT. Encoded protein: CASNKGRVTIDSPLHF.

J is TRBJ1-4 and V is TRBV12-3 or TRBV12-4, with D possibly being TRBD1 (5 bases). The CDR3 is 14 amino acids. The V end lost 6 bases, the J end lost 4 bases, and 12 bases lay between the germline ends. The CDR3 sequence: CASRPRAGNEKLFF. The CDR3 DNA reads as TGTGCCAGCAGACCCAGGGCCGGTAATGAAAAACTGTTTTTT.

J is TRBJ1-2 and V is TRBV20-1; 7 bases map to TRBD1. Germline lookup yields CDR1 DFQATT and CDR2 SNEGSKA (reference sequence). The V segment lost 5 bases and the J segment 4 bases; nucleotides outside the gene matches: 7. This CDR3 spans 13 amino acids. CDR3 loop: CSALTGQGYGYTF. The CDR3 bases are TGCAGTGCTTTGACAGGGCAAGGCTATGGCTACACCTTC.

This clonotype was seen a handful of times. At one boundary the junction diverges from the germline segment, which might be a read error. The J gene is TRBJ2-7, the V gene TRBV12-3 or TRBV12-4; 8 bases match TRBD2. The CDR3 consists of 15 residues. For the CDR3, the DNA is TGTGCCAGCAGCTTAGCGGGGCGGCCACTATACGAGCAGTACTTC. As protein: CASSLAGRPLYEQYF.

V usage is TRBV7-9 and J usage is TRBJ2-7; a possible D gene is TRBD2 (6 bases). The germline gives CDR1 SEHNR, CDR2 FQNEAQ (reference sequence). The length of the CDR3 is 12 residues. V gave up 6 bases and J gave up 3 bases, with 9 bases separating them. CDR3 in amino acids: CASRGRGYEQYF. The DNA of the CDR3 is TGTGCCAGCAGAGGGCGGGGCTACGAGCAGTACTTC.

The CDR3 reads CASSTPGGFGDEQFF. The CDR3 region has the DNA TGTGCCAGCAGTACCCCCGGAGGCTTTGGCGATGAGCAGTTCTTC. The chain recombines TRBV6-1 with TRBJ2-1; tentatively, D is TRBD2 (5 bases). Germline V gives CDR1 MNHNS, CDR2 SASEGT. The CDR3 covers 15 residues. The V end was cut by 5 bases, the J end by 8 bases, with 19 bases between.

The chain joins TRBV20-1 to TRBJ2-5; 7 bases line up with TRBD2. The CDR3 runs to 14 residues. Looked up from germline, CDR1 is DFQATT and CDR2 is SNEGSKA (reference sequence). V gave up 7 bases and J gave up 5 bases; unmatched junction bases: 13. CDR3 protein: CSGGLNGARETQYF. The CDR3 DNA reads as TGCAGTGGGGGACTAAACGGTGCACGGGAGACCCAGTACTTC.

This clonotype has ten or more counts. The V call is TRBV6-2 or TRBV6-3, the J call TRBJ2-7; TRBD2 is a possible D gene (5 bases). This CDR3 region has 14 residues. The germline V gene encodes CDR1 MNHEY and CDR2 SVGEGT. The V end was cut by 5 bases, the J end by 3 bases, with 14 bases between. DNA for the CDR3: TGTGCCAGCAGTGTACTCGGGGAGCTCTACGAGCAGTACTTC. Residues: CASSVLGELYEQYF.

This clonotype was detected only a few times. The V and J genes are TRBV5-1 and TRBJ2-7; 11 nucleotides line up with TRBD2. The CDR3 has 15 residues. CDR1 is SGHRS, CDR2 YFSETQ, per germline. The V segment lost 5 bases and the J segment 1 base; nucleotides outside the gene matches: 5. CDR3 in amino acids: CASRPGLAESYEQYF. CDR3 bases: TGCGCCAGCAGACCGGGACTAGCGGAGTCCTACGAGCAGTACTTC. Full variable domain (outside the CDR3, taken from reference TRBV5-1 and TRBJ2-7): KAGVTQTPRYLIKTRGQQVTLSCSPISGHRSVSWYQQTPGQGLQFLFEYFSETQRNKGNFPGRFSGRQFSNSRSEMNVSTLELGDSALYLCASRPGLAESYEQYFGPGTRLTVT.

This clonotype was found a few times. The chain carries TRBV5-6 and TRBJ1-3; D gene ambiguous. This CDR3 spans 17 amino acids. The germline CDR1 and CDR2 sequences are SGHDT and YYEEEE. V was shortened by 4 bases and J by 0 bases, with 17 bases between the two germline ends. The CDR3 loop is CASSQVIQGNSGNTIYF. The CDR3 region has the DNA TGTGCCAGCAGCCAAGTGATCCAAGGAAACTCTGGAAACACCATATATTTT.

The rearrangement joins TRBV20-1 to TRBJ1-2; D is uncertain. V gave up 2 bases and J gave up 7 bases, with 14 bases separating them. The CDR3 has 13 residues. Germline lookup yields CDR1 DFQATT and CDR2 SNEGSKA (reference sequence). This chain's CDR3 is CSARPGATSGYTF. Written as DNA, the CDR3 is TGCAGTGCTAGACCAGGCGCCACAAGTGGCTACACCTTC.

This clonotype was observed a handful of times. This chain uses TRBV14 with TRBJ2-1; no clear D. The CDR3 is made up of 15 amino acids. Germline V gives CDR1 SGHDN, CDR2 FVKESK. Trimming shortened V by 0 bases and J by 2 bases, and 8 bases separated the two germline ends. The CDR3 protein is CASSQEDITYNEQFF. The CDR3, as DNA: TGTGCCAGCAGCCAAGAGGATATAACCTACAATGAGCAGTTCTTC.